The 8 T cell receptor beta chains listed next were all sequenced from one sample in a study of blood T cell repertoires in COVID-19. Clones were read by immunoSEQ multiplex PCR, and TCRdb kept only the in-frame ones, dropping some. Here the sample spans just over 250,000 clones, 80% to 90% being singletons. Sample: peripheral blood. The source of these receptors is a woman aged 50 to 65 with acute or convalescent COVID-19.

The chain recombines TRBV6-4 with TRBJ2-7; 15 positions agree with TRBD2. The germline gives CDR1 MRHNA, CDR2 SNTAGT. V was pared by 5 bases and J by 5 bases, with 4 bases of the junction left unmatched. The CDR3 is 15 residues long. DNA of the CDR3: TGTGCCAGCAGTTCGGGACTAGCGGGAGGTGACGAGCAGTACTTC. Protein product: CASSSGLAGGDEQYF.

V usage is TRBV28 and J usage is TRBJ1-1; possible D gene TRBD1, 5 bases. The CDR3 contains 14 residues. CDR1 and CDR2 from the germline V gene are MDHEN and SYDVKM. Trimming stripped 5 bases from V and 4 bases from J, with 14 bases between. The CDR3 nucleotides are TGTGCCAGCAGTGGGACTTCGAAGGGCACTGAAGCTTTCTTT. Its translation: CASSGTSKGTEAFF.

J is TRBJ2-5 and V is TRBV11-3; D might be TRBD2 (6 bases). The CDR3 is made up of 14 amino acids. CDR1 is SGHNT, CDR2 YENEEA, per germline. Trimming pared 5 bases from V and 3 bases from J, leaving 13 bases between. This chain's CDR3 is CASSRRDSKETQYF. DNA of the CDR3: TGTGCCAGCAGCCGGCGGGACTCAAAAGAGACCCAGTACTTC. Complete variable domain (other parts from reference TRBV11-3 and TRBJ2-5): EAGVVQSPRYKIIEKKQPVAFWCNPISGHNTLYWYLQNLGQGPELLIRYENEEAVDDSQLPKDRFSAERLKGVDSTLKIQPAELGDSAVYLCASSRRDSKETQYFGPGTRLLVL.

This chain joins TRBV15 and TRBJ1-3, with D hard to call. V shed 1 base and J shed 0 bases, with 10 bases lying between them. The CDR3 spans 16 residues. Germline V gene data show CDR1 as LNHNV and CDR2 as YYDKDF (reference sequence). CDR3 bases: TGTGCCACCAGCAGAGGAGTTGCCGTCTCTGGAAACACCATATATTTT. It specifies CATSRGVAVSGNTIYF.

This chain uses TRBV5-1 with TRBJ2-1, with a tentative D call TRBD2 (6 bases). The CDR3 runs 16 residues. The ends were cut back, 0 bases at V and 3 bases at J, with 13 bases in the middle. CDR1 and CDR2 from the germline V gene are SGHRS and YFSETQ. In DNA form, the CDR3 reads TGCGCCAGCAGCTTGGTGGCGGGGTCGGACTACAATGAGCAGTTCTTC. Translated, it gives CASSLVAGSDYNEQFF.

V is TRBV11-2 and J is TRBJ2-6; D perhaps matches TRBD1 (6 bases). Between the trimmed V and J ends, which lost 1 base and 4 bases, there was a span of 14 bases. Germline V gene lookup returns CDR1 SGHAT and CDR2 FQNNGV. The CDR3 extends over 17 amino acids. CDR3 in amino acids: CASSLAGHGVGANVLTF. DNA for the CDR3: TGTGCCAGCAGCTTAGCGGGACATGGGGTCGGGGCCAACGTCCTGACTTTC.

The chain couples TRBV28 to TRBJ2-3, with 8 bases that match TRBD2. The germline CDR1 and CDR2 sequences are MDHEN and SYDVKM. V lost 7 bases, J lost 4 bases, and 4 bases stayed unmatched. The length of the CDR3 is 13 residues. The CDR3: CASIRGGADTQYF. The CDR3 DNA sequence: TGTGCCAGCATTCGGGGGGGGGCAGATACGCAGTATTTT.

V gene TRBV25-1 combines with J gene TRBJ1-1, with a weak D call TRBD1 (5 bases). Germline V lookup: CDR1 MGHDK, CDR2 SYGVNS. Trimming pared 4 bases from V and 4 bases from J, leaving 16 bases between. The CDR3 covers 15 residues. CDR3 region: CASSAVGAKGTEAFF. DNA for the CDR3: TGTGCCAGCAGTGCCGTAGGGGCGAAGGGCACTGAAGCTTTCTTT.